Listed here are 2 T cell receptor beta chains from one sample, sequenced in a study of beta chain features in type 1 diabetes. As every portion of the isolated RNA was reverse transcribed, the sequencing read expressed TCRB transcripts. The assay was immunoSEQ multiplex PCR, and TCRdb's table has in-frame clones only and misses some. Of 110,000 to 150,000 clones listed, less than 10% are singletons. The sequenced sample was central memory CD4+ T cells from blood. The receptors stem from a middle-aged woman in good health.

The rearrangement uses TRBV20-1 and TRBJ1-2; possible D gene TRBD1, 6 bases. CDR3 length equals 10 residues. V lost 3 bases to trimming and J lost 8 bases, with 7 bases between them. Germline-derived CDR1 and CDR2 are DFQATT and SNEGSKA (reference sequence). CDR3 sequence (DNA): TGCAGTGCTAGTGGGGGCGGCTACACCTTC. Translated, it gives CSASGGGYTF.

This clone was counted between two and nine times. Here the CDR3 DNA reads TGTGCCAGCGCCCTAGCGGGGGGCTCCTACAATGAGCAGTTCTTC. Protein sequence: CASALAGGSYNEQFF. The chain employs TRBV6-6 and TRBJ2-1; TRBD2 matches 11 bases. Trimming removed 8 bases from V and 0 bases from J; junction bases left unmatched: 3. The CDR3 spans 15 residues. CDR1 MNHNY and CDR2 SVGAGI come from the germline V gene (reference sequence).